These T cell receptor beta chains were read from a single sample in a study of T cell clones after liver transplantation. Here immunoSEQ multiplex PCR was the method, and the copy in TCRdb shows in-frame clones only, minus some. Of approximately 72,000 clones in the sample, 90% were seen once. The material sequenced was CD4+ T cells from blood, taken before liver transplant. These receptors originate from a human donor who received a liver transplant. CDR3s include the opening cysteine and the closing phenylalanine or tryptophan. D genes are given only for firm matches. Not every row has a clone size; where given, it reads once, few, many or a size class.

clone size,J gene,V gene,D gene,CDR3 DNA,CDR3 protein
once,TRBJ2-7,TRBV6-6,TRBD1,TGTGCCAGCAGTTACTCGCCGGGACAGCTCTACGAGCAGTACTTC,CASSYSPGQLYEQYF
-,TRBJ1-1,TRBV2,-,TGTGCCAGCAGGAAAAGTCCGAACACTGAAGCTTTCTTT,CASRKSPNTEAFF
-,TRBJ2-5,TRBV19,-,TGTGCCAGTAGTAGGCCTCGGGGAGCGGCCCAAGAGACCCAGTACTTC,CASSRPRGAAQETQYF
once,TRBJ2-3,TRBV5-1,-,TGCGCCAGCAGGAAACTAGAGTCCCCGAATACGCAGTATTTT,CASRKLESPNTQYF
once,TRBJ2-7,TRBV19,TRBD1,TGTGCCAGTAGTACTCGGACAGGGGGGTACGAGCAGTACTTC,CASSTRTGGYEQYF
-,TRBJ1-5,TRBV6-5,-,TGTGCCAGCAGTTACAGCCCCAATCAGCCCCAGCATTTT,CASSYSPNQPQHF
-,TRBJ2-7,TRBV5-1,-,TGCGCCAGCAGCTTGGACGCACTTAGCACCTACGAGCAGTACTTC,CASSLDALSTYEQYF
-,TRBJ1-2,TRBV5-4,TRBD1,TGTGCCAGCAGCTTGGCGGAGGGGGCCGACTATGGCTACACCTTC,CASSLAEGADYGYTF
-,TRBJ1-3,TRBV25-1,-,TGTGCCAGCAGTGAGTCGGGGGGTCGCTCTGGAAACACCATATATTTT,CASSESGGRSGNTIYF
-,TRBJ2-7,TRBV5-1,TRBD2,TGCGCCAGCAGCCTGTTAGCGGGAAGCTCCTACGAGCAGTACTTC,CASSLLAGSSYEQYF
-,TRBJ2-5,TRBV4-1,-,TGCGCCAGCAGCCAAGAGGAGGGGTATGACGAGACCCAGTACTTC,CASSQEEGYDETQYF
-,TRBJ1-1,TRBV7-9,TRBD1,TGTGCCAGCAGCACGGCACAGGGGGCAGGGGCTTTCTTT,CASSTAQGAGAFF
-,TRBJ1-2,TRBV5-8,TRBD1,TGTGCCAGCAGCTTTCCGGACAGGCCCACCTATGGCTACACCTTC,CASSFPDRPTYGYTF
-,TRBJ2-1,TRBV9,-,TGTGCCAGCAGCGTAGAGGCTAGCCGCTTAAATGAGCAGTTCTTC,CASSVEASRLNEQFF
-,TRBJ2-7,TRBV29-1,TRBD2,TGCAGCGTTGGGGGGGCGACTAGCGGGAGGTTTCTGGGCGAGCAGTACTTC,CSVGGATSGRFLGEQYF
-,TRBJ2-1,TRBV6-1,TRBD2,TGTGCCAGCACCCTGGCGGTAGCGGGAGAAAATGAGCAGTTCTTC,CASTLAVAGENEQFF
once,TRBJ2-3,TRBV10-3,TRBD2,TGTGCCATCAGTGAGATGGCTATGGGGAGGGCGCAGTATTTT,CAISEMAMGRAQYF
-,TRBJ1-5,TRBV28,-,TGTGCCAGCAGTGGGACCTCTGGGGGCAATCAGCCCCAGCATTTT,CASSGTSGGNQPQHF
-,TRBJ1-5,TRBV5-4,TRBD1,TGTGCCAGCAGCACCCAGGGGGCAACAAATCAGCCCCAGCATTTT,CASSTQGATNQPQHF
-,TRBJ2-2,TRBV5-6,-,TGTGCCAGCAGTTTGGTGGGCCCGAGCACCGGGGAGCTGTTTTTT,CASSLVGPSTGELFF
-,TRBJ2-4,TRBV6-5,-,TGTGCCAGCAGTTACGGTGGGGCTCTAGCCAAAAACATTCAGTACTTC,CASSYGGALAKNIQYF
-,TRBJ1-5,TRBV29-1,-,TGCAGCGCCCTGACAGCGAATCAGCCCCAGCATTTT,CSALTANQPQHF
-,TRBJ2-5,TRBV6-5,-,TGTGCCAGCAGTTACGTCGATGGGCGGCAAGAGACCCAGTACTTC,CASSYVDGRQETQYF
-,TRBJ1-2,TRBV19,TRBD1,TGTGCCAGTAGTACCGAAATGACAGGGAACCATGGCTACACCTTC,CASSTEMTGNHGYTF
-,TRBJ2-3,TRBV19,-,TGTGCCAGTAGTATAGATGCCGGGCCCACAGATACGCAGTATTTT,CASSIDAGPTDTQYF
-,TRBJ2-1,TRBV7-6,-,TGTGCCAGCAGCCCCTCGGAGTTTGTGCGGCAGGAGCAGTTCTTC,CASSPSEFVRQEQFF
-,TRBJ1-2,TRBV4-3,-,TGCGCCAGCAGCCAAGAAATTGGGGTTGGCGATGGCTACACCTTC,CASSQEIGVGDGYTF
few,TRBJ1-5,TRBV7-2,TRBD1,TGTGCCAGCAGCCCGGGACAGGGTGTTCGGCCCCAGCATTTT,CASSPGQGVRPQHF
-,TRBJ2-7,TRBV29-1,-,TGCAGCGTTGGATCTACCTACGAGCAGTACTTC,CSVGSTYEQYF
-,TRBJ1-5,TRBV19,-,TGTGCCAGTAGTACCCGACAAGAGTTAAGAGAGAGCAATCAGCCCCAGCATTTT,CASSTRQELRESNQPQHF
-,TRBJ2-7,TRBV2,TRBD1,TGTGCCAGCGTCCCGGACAGGGCGGGCGAGCAGTACTTC,CASVPDRAGEQYF
-,TRBJ2-4,TRBV4-3,-,TGCGCCAGCAGCCAAGTGTTTGAGGGAGCCAAAAACATTCAGTACTTC,CASSQVFEGAKNIQYF
-,TRBJ2-4,TRBV19,TRBD2,TGTGCCAGTAGTATCGTGCTAGCGGGAGGGCTATCCAAAAACATTCAGTACTTC,CASSIVLAGGLSKNIQYF
-,TRBJ1-4,TRBV5-4,-,TGTGCCAGCAGCTTGGACCCCAGGGTGGGTGAAAAACTGTTTTTT,CASSLDPRVGEKLFF
-,TRBJ2-1,TRBV10-3,TRBD2,TGTGCCATCAGTGATGCGGGAGGGCAAAATGAGCAGTTCTTC,CAISDAGGQNEQFF
-,TRBJ2-5,TRBV11-2,-,TGTGCCAGCAGCTTAAGGGGAGAGACCCAGTACTTC,CASSLRGETQYF
-,TRBJ1-1,TRBV18,-,TGTGCCAGCTCCCCCGGGACGGGGATGGGCACTGAAGCTTTCTTT,CASSPGTGMGTEAFF
once,TRBJ2-5,TRBV2,-,TGTGCCAGCGGTGACAGGCATTTTGAGACCCAGTACTTC,CASGDRHFETQYF
-,TRBJ2-7,TRBV4-1,TRBD1,TGCGCCAGCAGCCAAGATGTTCGACAGGGCAGGGGAACCTACGAGCAGTACTTC,CASSQDVRQGRGTYEQYF
-,TRBJ2-3,TRBV11-2,-,TGTGCCAGCAGCACCCTCGGTTTGGCGGTTAGCACAGATACGCAGTATTTT,CASSTLGLAVSTDTQYF
-,TRBJ2-1,TRBV18,TRBD1,TGTGCCAGCTCGTCCGACAGGGACAATGAGCAGTTCTTC,CASSSDRDNEQFF
-,TRBJ2-7,TRBV15,TRBD2,TGTGCCACCAGCAGAGAACCTAGCGGGAAGTACGAGCAGTACTTC,CATSREPSGKYEQYF
-,TRBJ1-3,TRBV19,-,TGTGCCAGTAGTATATCCCCGACAGGATACTCTGGAAACACCATATATTTT,CASSISPTGYSGNTIYF
few,TRBJ2-3,TRBV29-1,TRBD2,TGCAGCGTTGAAGGTAGCGGGAGGGGTGTGGGCACAGATACGCAGTATTTT,CSVEGSGRGVGTDTQYF
-,TRBJ1-4,TRBV5-1,TRBD1,TGCGCCAGCAGCTCGGGAGGGGACAGCCATGAAAAACTGTTTTTT,CASSSGGDSHEKLFF
-,TRBJ2-5,TRBV27,TRBD2,TGTGCCAGCAGAGGACTAGCGGGAATGGGACAAGAGACCCAGTACTTC,CASRGLAGMGQETQYF
-,TRBJ2-5,TRBV5-1,TRBD2,TGCGCCAGCAGCTTTGGGACTAGCGGGGTCCAAGAGACCCAGTACTTC,CASSFGTSGVQETQYF
-,TRBJ2-3,TRBV13,TRBD1,TGTGCCAGCAGCTTAGGGGACAGGGATACAGATACGCAGTATTTT,CASSLGDRDTDTQYF
-,TRBJ2-7,TRBV28,-,TGTGCCAGCAGTCAACCGGGACTGATGTCCTACGAGCAGTACTTC,CASSQPGLMSYEQYF
once,TRBJ1-1,TRBV11-3,-,TGTGCCAGCAGCCGAGACAGGAACACTGAAGCTTTCTTT,CASSRDRNTEAFF
-,TRBJ2-2,TRBV11-2,-,TGTGCCACCAACGGTTGGGGGGCTATCACCGGGGAGCTGTTTTTT,CATNGWGAITGELFF
-,TRBJ2-7,TRBV19,-,TGTGCCAGTAGTCCCTACCTCGGGGAGCAGTACTTC,CASSPYLGEQYF
-,TRBJ2-7,TRBV10-3,TRBD2,TGTGCCATCAGTGCCGGAACTAGCGGGAGGGGCAGCTTC,CAISAGTSGRGSF
once,TRBJ2-3,TRBV29-1,-,TGCAGCGTTGTTTGGGGGGGCACAGATACGCAGTATTTT,CSVVWGGTDTQYF
-,TRBJ2-2,TRBV7-9,TRBD2,TGTGCCAGCAGCCAAAGGGCTAGCGGAAACACCGGGGAGCTGTTTTTT,CASSQRASGNTGELFF
once,TRBJ2-2,TRBV7-3,-,TGTGCCAGCAGTCTATCGGGGGCCACCGGGGAGCTGTTTTTT,CASSLSGATGELFF
-,TRBJ1-1,TRBV4-3,-,TGCGCCAGCAGCCAAGACCTCAGGACAGAGGGAACTGAAGCTTTCTTT,CASSQDLRTEGTEAFF
-,TRBJ2-1,TRBV28,TRBD1,TGTGCCAGTCCCCCCCGGCCAGGGGGATCCTACAATGAGCAGTTCTTC,CASPPRPGGSYNEQFF
-,TRBJ2-2,TRBV4-3,-,TGCGCCAGCAGCCAAGAAGTCGGGACGAGGGGGGAGCTGTTTTTT,CASSQEVGTRGELFF